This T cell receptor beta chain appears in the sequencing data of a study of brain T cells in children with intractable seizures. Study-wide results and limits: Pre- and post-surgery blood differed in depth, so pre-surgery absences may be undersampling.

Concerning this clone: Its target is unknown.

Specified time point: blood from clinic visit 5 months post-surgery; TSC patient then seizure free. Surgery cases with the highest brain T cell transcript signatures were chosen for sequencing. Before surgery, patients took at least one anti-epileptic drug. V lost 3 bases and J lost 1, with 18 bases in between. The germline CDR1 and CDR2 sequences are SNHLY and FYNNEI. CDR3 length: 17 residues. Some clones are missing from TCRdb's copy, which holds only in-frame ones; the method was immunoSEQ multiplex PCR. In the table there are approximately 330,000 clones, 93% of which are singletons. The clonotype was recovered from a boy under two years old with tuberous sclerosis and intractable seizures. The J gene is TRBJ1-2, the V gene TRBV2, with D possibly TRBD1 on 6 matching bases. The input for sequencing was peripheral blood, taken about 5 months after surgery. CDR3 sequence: CASSDRSGEPFNYGYTF. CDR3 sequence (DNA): TGTGCCAGCAGTGATAGGTCAGGGGAACCTTTTAACTATGGCTACACCTTC.